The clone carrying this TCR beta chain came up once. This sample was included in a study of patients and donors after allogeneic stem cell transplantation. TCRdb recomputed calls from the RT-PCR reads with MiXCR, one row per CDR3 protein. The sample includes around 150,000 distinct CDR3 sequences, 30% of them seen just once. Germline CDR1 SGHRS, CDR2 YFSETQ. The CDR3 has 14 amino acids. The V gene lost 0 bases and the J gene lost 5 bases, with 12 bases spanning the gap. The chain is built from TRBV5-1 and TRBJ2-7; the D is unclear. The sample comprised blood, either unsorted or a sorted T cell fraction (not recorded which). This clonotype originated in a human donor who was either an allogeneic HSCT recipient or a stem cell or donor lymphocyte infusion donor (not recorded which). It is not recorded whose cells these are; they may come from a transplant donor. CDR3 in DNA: TGCGCCAGCAGCTTGGTGGGTAGCTGGGACGAGCAGTACTTC. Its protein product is CASSLVGSWDEQYF.